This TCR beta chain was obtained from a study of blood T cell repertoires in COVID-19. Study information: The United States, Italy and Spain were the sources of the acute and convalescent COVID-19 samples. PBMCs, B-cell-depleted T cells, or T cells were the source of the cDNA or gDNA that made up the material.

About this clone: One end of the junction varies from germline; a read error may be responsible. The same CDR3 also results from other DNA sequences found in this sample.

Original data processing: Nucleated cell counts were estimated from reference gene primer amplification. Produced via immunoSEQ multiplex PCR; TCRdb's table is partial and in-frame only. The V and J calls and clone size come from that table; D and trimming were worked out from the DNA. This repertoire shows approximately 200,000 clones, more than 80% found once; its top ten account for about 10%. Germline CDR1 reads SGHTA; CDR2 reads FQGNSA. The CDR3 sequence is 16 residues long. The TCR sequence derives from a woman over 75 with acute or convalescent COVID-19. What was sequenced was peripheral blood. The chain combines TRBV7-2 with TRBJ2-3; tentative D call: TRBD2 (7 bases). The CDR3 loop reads CASSLVGGGSTDTQYF. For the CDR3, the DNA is TGTGCCAGTAGCTTAGTGGGCGGGGGCAGCACAGATACGCAGTATTTT.